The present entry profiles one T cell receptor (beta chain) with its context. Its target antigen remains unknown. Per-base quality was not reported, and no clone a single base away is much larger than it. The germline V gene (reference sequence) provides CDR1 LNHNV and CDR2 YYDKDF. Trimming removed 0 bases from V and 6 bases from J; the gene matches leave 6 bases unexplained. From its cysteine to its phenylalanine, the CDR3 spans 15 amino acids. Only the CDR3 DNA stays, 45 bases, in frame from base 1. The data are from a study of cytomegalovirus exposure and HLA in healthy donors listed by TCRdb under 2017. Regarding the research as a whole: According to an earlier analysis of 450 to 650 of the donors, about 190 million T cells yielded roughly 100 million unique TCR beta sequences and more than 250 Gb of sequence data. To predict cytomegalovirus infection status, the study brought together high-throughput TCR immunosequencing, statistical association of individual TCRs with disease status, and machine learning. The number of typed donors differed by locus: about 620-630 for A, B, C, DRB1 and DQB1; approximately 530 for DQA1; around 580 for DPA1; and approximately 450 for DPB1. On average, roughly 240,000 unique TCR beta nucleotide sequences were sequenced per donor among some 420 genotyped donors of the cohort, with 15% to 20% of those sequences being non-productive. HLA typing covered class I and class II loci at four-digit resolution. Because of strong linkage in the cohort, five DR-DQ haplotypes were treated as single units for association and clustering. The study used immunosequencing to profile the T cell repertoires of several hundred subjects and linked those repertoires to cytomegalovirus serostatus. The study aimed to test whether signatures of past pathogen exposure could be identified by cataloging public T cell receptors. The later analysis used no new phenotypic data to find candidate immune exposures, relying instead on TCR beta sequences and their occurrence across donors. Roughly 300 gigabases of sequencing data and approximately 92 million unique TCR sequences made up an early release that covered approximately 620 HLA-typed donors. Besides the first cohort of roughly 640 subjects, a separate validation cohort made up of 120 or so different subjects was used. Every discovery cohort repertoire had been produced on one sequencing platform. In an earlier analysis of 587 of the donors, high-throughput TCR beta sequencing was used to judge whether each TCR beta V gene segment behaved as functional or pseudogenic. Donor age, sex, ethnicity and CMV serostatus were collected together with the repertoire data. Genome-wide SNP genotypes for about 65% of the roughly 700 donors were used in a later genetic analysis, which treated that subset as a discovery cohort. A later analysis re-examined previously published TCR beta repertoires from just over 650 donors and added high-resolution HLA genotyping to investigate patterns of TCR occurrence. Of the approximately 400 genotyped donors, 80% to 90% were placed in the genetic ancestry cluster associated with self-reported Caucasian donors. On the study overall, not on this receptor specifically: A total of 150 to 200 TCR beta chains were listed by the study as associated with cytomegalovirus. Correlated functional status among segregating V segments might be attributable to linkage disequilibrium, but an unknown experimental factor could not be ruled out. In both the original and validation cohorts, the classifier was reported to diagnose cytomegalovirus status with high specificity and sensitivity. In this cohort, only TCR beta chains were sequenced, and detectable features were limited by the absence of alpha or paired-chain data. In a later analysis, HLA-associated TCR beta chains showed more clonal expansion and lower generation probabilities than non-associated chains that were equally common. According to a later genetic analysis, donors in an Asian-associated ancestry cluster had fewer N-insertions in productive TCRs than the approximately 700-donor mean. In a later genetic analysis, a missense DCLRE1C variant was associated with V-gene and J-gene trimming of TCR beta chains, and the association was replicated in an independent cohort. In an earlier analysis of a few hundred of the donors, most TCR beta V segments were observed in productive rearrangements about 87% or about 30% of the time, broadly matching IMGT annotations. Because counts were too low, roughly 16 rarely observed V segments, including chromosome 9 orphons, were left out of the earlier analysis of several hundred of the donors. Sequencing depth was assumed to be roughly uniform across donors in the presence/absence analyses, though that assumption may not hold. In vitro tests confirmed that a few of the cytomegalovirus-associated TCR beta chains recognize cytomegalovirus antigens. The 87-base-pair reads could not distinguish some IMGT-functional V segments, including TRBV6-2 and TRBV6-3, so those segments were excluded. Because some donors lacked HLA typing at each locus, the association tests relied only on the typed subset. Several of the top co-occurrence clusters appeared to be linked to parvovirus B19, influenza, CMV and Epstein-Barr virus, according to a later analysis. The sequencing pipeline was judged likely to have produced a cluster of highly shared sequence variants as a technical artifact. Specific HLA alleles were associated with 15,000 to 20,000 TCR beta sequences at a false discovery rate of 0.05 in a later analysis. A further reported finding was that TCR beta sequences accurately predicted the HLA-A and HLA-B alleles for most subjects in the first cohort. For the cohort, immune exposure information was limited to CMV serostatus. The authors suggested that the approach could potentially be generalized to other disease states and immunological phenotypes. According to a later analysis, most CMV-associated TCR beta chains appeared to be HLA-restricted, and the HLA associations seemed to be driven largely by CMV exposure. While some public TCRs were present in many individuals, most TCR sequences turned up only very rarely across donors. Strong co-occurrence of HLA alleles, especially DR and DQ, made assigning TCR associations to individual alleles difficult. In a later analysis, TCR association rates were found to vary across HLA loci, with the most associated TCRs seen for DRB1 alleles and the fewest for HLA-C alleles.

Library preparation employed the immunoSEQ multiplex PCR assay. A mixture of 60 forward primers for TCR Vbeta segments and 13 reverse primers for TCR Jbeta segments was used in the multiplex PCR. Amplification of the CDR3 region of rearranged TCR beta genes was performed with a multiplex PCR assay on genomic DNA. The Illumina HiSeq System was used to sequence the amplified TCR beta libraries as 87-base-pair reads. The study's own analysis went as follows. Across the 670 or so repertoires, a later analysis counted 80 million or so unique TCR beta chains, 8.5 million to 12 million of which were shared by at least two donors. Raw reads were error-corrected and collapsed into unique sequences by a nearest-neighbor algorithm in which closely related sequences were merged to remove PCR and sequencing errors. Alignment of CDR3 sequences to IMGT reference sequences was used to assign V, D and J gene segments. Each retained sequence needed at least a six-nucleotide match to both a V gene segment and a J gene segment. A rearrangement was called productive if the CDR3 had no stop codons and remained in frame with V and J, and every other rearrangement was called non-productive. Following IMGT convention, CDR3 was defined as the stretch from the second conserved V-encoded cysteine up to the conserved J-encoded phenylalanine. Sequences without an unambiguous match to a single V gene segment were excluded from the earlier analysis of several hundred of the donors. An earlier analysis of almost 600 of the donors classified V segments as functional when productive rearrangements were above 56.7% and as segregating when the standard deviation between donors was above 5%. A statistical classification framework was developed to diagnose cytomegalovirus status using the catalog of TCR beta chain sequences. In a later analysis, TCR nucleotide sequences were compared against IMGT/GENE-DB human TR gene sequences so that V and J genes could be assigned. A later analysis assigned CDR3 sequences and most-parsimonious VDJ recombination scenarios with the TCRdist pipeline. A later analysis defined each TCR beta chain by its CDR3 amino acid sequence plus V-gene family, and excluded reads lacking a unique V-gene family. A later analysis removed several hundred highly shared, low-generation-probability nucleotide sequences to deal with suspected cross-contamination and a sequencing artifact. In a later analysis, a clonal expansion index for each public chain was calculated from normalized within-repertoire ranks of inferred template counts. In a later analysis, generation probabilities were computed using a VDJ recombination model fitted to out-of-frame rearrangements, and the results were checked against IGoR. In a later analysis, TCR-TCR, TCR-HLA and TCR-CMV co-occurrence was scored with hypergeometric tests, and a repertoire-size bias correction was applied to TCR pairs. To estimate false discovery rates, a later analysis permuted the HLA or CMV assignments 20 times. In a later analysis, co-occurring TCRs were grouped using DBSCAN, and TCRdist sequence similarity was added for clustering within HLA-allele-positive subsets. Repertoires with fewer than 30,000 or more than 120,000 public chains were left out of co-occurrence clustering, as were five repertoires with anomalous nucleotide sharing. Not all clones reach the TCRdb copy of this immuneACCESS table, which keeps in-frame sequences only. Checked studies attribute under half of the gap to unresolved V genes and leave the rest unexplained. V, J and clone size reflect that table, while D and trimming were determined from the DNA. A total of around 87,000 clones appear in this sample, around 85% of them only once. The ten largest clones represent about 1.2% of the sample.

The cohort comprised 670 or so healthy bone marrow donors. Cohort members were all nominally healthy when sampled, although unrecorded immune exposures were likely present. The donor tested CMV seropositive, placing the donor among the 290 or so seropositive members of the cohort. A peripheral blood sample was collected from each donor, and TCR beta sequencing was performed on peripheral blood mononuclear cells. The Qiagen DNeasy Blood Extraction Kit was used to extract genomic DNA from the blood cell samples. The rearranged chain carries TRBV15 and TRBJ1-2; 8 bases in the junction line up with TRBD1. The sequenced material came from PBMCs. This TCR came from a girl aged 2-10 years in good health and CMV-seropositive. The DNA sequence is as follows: TGTGCCACCAGCAGAGATCGGGCAGGGGGCCATGGCTACACCTTC. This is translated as CATSRDRAGGHGYTF.